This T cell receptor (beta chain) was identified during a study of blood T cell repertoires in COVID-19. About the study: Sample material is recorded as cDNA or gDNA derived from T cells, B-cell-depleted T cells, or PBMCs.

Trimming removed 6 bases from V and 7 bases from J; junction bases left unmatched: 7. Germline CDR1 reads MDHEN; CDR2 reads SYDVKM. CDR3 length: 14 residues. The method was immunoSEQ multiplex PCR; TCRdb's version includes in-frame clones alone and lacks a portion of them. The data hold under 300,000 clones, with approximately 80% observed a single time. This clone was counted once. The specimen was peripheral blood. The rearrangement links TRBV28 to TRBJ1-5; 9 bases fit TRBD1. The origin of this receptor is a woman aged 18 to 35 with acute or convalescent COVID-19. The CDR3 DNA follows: TGTGCCAGCAGAAATACAGGGGGCGGGCAGCCCCAGCATTTT. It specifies CASRNTGGGQPQHF.